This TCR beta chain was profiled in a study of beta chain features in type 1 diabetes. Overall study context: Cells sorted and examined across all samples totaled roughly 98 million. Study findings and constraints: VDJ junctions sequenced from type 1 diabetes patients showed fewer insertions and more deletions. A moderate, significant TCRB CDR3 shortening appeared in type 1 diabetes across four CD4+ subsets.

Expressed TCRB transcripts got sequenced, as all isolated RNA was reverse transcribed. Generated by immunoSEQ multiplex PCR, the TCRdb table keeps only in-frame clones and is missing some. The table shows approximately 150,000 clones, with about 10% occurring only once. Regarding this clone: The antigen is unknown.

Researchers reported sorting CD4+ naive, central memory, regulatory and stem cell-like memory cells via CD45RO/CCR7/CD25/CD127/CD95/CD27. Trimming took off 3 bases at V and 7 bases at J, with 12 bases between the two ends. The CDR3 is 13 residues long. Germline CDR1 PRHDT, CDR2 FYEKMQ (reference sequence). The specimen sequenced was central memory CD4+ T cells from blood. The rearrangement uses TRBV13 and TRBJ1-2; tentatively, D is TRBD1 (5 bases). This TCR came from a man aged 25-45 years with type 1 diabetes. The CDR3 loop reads CASSFLGGTGYTF. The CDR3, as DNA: TGTGCCAGCAGCTTCCTGGGGGGTACTGGCTACACCTTC. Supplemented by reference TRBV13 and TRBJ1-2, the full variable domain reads AAGVIQSPRHLIKEKRETATLKCYPIPRHDTVYWYQQGPGQDPQFLISFYEKMQSDKGSIPDRFSAQQFSDYHSELNMSSLELGDSALYFCASSFLGGTGYTFGSGTRLTVV.